This T cell receptor (beta chain) was obtained from a study of T cell responses to AZD1222 COVID-19 vaccine. To note about this clone: Its antigen is currently unknown.

The protocol was immunoSEQ multiplex PCR, while the TCRdb copy is restricted to in-frame clones and leaves out a portion. The data show 95,000 to 150,000 clones, approximately 89% seen once. Study-level findings and limits: Along spike, vaccine-associated CD4 TCRs were found throughout, with dominance at 160-218 and 743-854.

V gave up 7 bases and J gave up 6 bases, with 6 bases separating them. The CDR3 totals 11 residues. Germline CDR1 MNHNY, CDR2 SVGAGI (reference sequence). The clonotype comes from an adult in good health. Source: peripheral blood, taken on day 0 of AZD1222 vaccination. The rearrangement uses TRBV6-6 and TRBJ2-2; D call uncertain. Here the CDR3 DNA reads TGTGCCAGCACCCGTTCCGGGGAGCTGTTTTTT. Translated, it gives CASTRSGELFF.